Listed here are 28 T cell receptor beta chains from one sample, sequenced in a study of technical replicates of blood from several donors. The table came from immunoSEQ multiplex PCR; TCRdb's copy has only in-frame clones and leaves some out. The repertoire has some 82,000 clones, around 97% of them found once; the top ten carry more than 0.15%. Material: T cells isolated from PBMCs. The receptors come from a human donor in good health.

The chain couples TRBV4-1 to TRBJ2-7; tentative D call: TRBD2 (5 bases). This CDR3 region has 14 residues. Deletions cut 1 base from V and 5 bases from J, with 12 bases between. Germline V gives CDR1 MGHRA, CDR2 YSYEKL. For the CDR3, the DNA is TGCGCCAGCAGCCAAGGGGAGCTTATCCACGAGCAGTACTTC. It codes for CASSQGELIHEQYF.

The chain uses TRBV4-2 and TRBJ2-5, with a possible D match to TRBD2 (6 bases). V was shortened by 1 base and J by 1 base, with 10 bases between the two germline ends. Germline V gene sequence: CDR1 LGHNA, CDR2 YNFKEQ. The CDR3 spans 15 residues. CDR3 nucleotide sequence: TGTGCCAGCAGCCAAGGGCGGGGTAGCCAAGAGACCCAGTACTTC. Encoded protein: CASSQGRGSQETQYF.

J is TRBJ2-5 and V is TRBV5-5; TRBD2 matches 9 bases. V lost 0 bases to trimming and J lost 4 bases; unmatched junction nucleotides: 7. Germline CDR1 is SGHKS and CDR2 is YYEKEE (reference sequence). CDR3 length: 16 residues. CDR3: CASSLVLAGVGETQYF. CDR3 coding DNA: TGTGCCAGCAGCTTGGTGTTAGCGGGAGTAGGAGAGACCCAGTACTTC.

The chain links TRBV10-2 to TRBJ1-2, with TRBD1 as a possible D gene (5 bases). There are 13 residues in the CDR3. V gave up 10 bases and J gave up 3 bases, with 15 bases separating them. Germline loops: CDR1 WSHSY, CDR2 SAAADI. CDR3 DNA sequence: TGCGCCATCTCACGGGGGTCGGACTATGGCTACACCTTC. It yields the protein CAISRGSDYGYTF.

This clone was observed a handful of times. The chain combines TRBV6-5 with TRBJ1-1, with D maybe TRBD1 (5 bases). Deletions cut 0 bases from V and 4 bases from J, with 9 bases between. The CDR3 is made up of 14 amino acids. Germline CDR1 and CDR2: MNHEY and SVGAGI. CDR3 in amino acids: CASSYSQGITEAFF. The DNA for the CDR3 is TGTGCCAGCAGTTACTCGCAGGGTATCACTGAAGCTTTCTTT.

This clone has only one observation. The V and J genes are TRBV25-1 and TRBJ2-7, with D possibly TRBD1 on 6 matching bases. Looked up from germline, CDR1 is MGHDK and CDR2 is SYGVNS. Trimming pared 1 base from V and 2 bases from J, leaving 15 bases between. This CDR3 region has 16 residues. CDR3 region: CASSEFGGQSAYEQYF. The DNA of the CDR3 is TGTGCCAGCAGTGAATTCGGAGGACAGTCCGCCTACGAGCAGTACTTC.

CDR3 sequence: CASGFIAQETQYF. CDR3 coding DNA: TGTGCCAGCGGGTTTATAGCGCAAGAGACCCAGTACTTC. The V and J genes are TRBV19 and TRBJ2-5; tentative D call: TRBD2 (5 bases). The germline V and J ends were trimmed by 9 bases and 2 bases, with 13 bases remaining between them. This CDR3 contains 13 residues. CDR1 is LNHDA, CDR2 SQIVND, per germline (reference sequence).

DNA of the CDR3: TGTGCCAGCAGTCCAGGGGACTCTGGAAACACCATATATTTT. Its protein product is CASSPGDSGNTIYF. V gene TRBV27 combines with J gene TRBJ1-3; the D gene is possibly TRBD1 (6 bases). Trimming stripped 5 bases from V and 0 bases from J, with 8 bases between. The germline CDR1 and CDR2 sequences are MNHEY and SMNVEV (reference sequence). This CDR3 spans 14 amino acids.

V gene TRBV21-1 combines with J gene TRBJ2-2; the table's D call TRBD2 went unverified against the DNA. TRBV21-1 is shown as a pseudogene. This CDR3 contains 15 residues. Here the CDR3 DNA reads TGTGCCAGCAGCAAGACTCGGCAGAACACCGGGGAGCTGTTTTTT. This sequence encodes CASSKTRQNTGELFF.

The chain combines TRBV19 with TRBJ1-5; D is unresolved. V lost 2 bases, J lost 1 base, and 6 bases lay in between. The CDR3 sequence is 14 residues long. Per the germline V gene, CDR1 is LNHDA and CDR2 is SQIVND (reference sequence). CDR3 DNA sequence: TGTGCCAGTAGTATACAACAAAGCAATCAGCCCCAGCATTTT. This codes for CASSIQQSNQPQHF.

J is TRBJ1-1 and V is TRBV29-1, with unresolved D. Between the trimmed V and J ends, which lost 3 bases and 1 base, there was a span of 9 bases. The CDR3 sequence is 13 residues long. Germline CDR1 SQVTM, CDR2 ANQGSEA. For the CDR3, the DNA is TGCAGCGTTGAGACCACGGGGAACACTGAAGCTTTCTTT. This sequence encodes CSVETTGNTEAFF.

This rearrangement joins TRBV5-1 to TRBJ2-1, with 15 bases identical to TRBD2. CDR3 length: 15 amino acids. The V segment lost 7 bases and the J segment 7 bases; nucleotides outside the gene matches: 6. From germline, CDR1 is SGHRS and CDR2 YFSETQ. This chain's CDR3 is CASGQGLAGGNEQFF. CDR3 nucleotide sequence: TGCGCCAGCGGCCAGGGACTAGCGGGGGGAAATGAGCAGTTCTTC.

The chain recombines TRBV11-3 with TRBJ2-5, with D tentatively TRBD1 (5 bases). Germline lookup yields CDR1 SGHNT and CDR2 YENEEA. The ends were cut back, 5 bases at V and 0 bases at J, with 16 bases in the middle. The CDR3 has 16 amino acids. This CDR3 is CASSGSTESNQETQYF. CDR3 DNA: TGTGCCAGCAGCGGATCGACAGAAAGTAACCAAGAGACCCAGTACTTC.

The count of this clone is one. CDR3 amino acids: CASSFGQGATDTQYF. CDR3 coding DNA: TGCGCCAGCAGCTTCGGACAGGGGGCAACAGATACGCAGTATTTT. V is TRBV5-1 and J is TRBJ2-3; 11 nucleotides align to TRBD1. Germline assignment: CDR1 SGHRS and CDR2 YFSETQ. The ends lost 2 bases at V and 3 bases at J; junction bases unmatched: 2. This CDR3 is 15 amino acids long. Full variable domain (missing parts from reference TRBV5-1 and TRBJ2-3): KAGVTQTPRYLIKTRGQQVTLSCSPISGHRSVSWYQQTPGQGLQFLFEYFSETQRNKGNFPGRFSGRQFSNSRSEMNVSTLELGDSALYLCASSFGQGATDTQYFGPGTRLTVL.

This rearrangement joins TRBV5-6 to TRBJ1-4; 10 nucleotides align to TRBD1. CDR1 is SGHDT, CDR2 YYEEEE, per germline. The CDR3 is made up of 14 amino acids. The junction had 4 bases not matched to a gene; V was cut back by 4 bases and J by 7 bases. CDR3 sequence: CASSRTGGGEKLFF. CDR3 nucleotides: TGTGCCAGCAGCCGGACAGGGGGAGGTGAAAAACTGTTTTTT. Filled out from reference TRBV5-6 and TRBJ1-4, the complete variable domain reads DAGVTQSPTHLIKTRGQQVTLRCSPKSGHDTVSWYQQALGQGPQFIFQYYEEEERQRGNFPDRFSGHQFPNYSSELNVNALLLGDSALYLCASSRTGGGEKLFFGSGTQLSVL.

The gene calls are TRBV29-1 and TRBJ2-7, with a possible D match to TRBD1 (5 bases). Trimming cost V 0 bases and J 3 bases, with 15 bases left between them. The CDR3 has 15 residues. Germline values: CDR1 SQVTM, CDR2 ANQGSEA. The CDR3 DNA reads as TGCAGCGTTGAAGATCGGGTTACAGGCGGCTACGAGCAGTACTTC. It yields the protein CSVEDRVTGGYEQYF.

The rearrangement uses TRBV20-1 and TRBJ1-1, with D unresolved. V dropped 1 base and J dropped 10 bases, with 10 bases sitting between them. Germline lookup yields CDR1 DFQATT and CDR2 SNEGSKA (reference sequence). The CDR3 is 11 amino acids. DNA for the CDR3: TGCAGTGCTAGAGCCCAGGTTCGAGCTTTCTTT. This sequence encodes CSARAQVRAFF.

The rearrangement joins TRBV19 to TRBJ2-1; D might be TRBD2 (6 bases). V lost 3 bases, J lost 8 bases, and 14 bases lay in between. The germline CDR1 and CDR2 sequences are LNHDA and SQIVND (reference sequence). This CDR3 region has 14 residues. The CDR3 protein is CASSIEGRRDEQFF. The DNA for the CDR3 is TGTGCCAGTAGTATCGAAGGGAGGCGTGATGAGCAGTTCTTC.

This clone was seen a few times. The chain carries TRBV6-5 and TRBJ1-4, with a possible D match to TRBD1 (5 bases). The CDR3 is 13 amino acids. Germline CDR1 is MNHEY and CDR2 is SVGAGI. Trimming removed 4 bases from V and 8 bases from J, with 11 bases in between. This chain's CDR3 is CASSLKGMEKLFF. CDR3 sequence (DNA): TGTGCCAGCAGTTTGAAGGGGATGGAAAAACTGTTTTTT.

CDR3 in amino acids: CASSAIVGQGPGTQYF. The CDR3 DNA sequence: TGTGCCAGCAGCGCGATAGTGGGACAGGGTCCGGGGACCCAGTACTTC. This chain links TRBV9 with TRBJ2-5, with TRBD1 identical over 9 bases. The CDR3 is 16 amino acids. Germline CDR1 and CDR2: SGDLS and YYNGEE. V was pared by 3 bases and J by 7 bases, with 13 bases of the junction left unmatched.

V is TRBV19 and J is TRBJ2-7; 11 bases fit TRBD2. The J segment lost 2 bases and the V segment lost 7 bases, leaving 16 bases of the junction unmatched. The V gene's germline CDR1 is LNHDA and CDR2 SQIVND (reference sequence). The CDR3 is 18 amino acids. The CDR3 DNA sequence: TGTGCCAGTAATACTAGCGGGAGACTTTTGGGGGTCCCCTACGAGCAGTACTTC. Translated: CASNTSGRLLGVPYEQYF.

The V and J genes are TRBV4-1 and TRBJ2-1, with D possibly being TRBD1 (6 bases). The V gene's germline CDR1 is MGHRA and CDR2 YSYEKL. The ends were cut back, 5 bases at V and 4 bases at J, with 18 bases in the middle. There are 16 residues in the CDR3. The CDR3 coding sequence is TGCGCCAGCAGCGGTCTCGAGGACAGAAATTACAATGAGCAGTTCTTC. This translates into CASSGLEDRNYNEQFF.

This clone was picked up a small number of times. Written as DNA, the CDR3 is TGTGCCAGCAGTTACCGAGGAATTGACACTGAAGCTTTCTTT. Encoded protein: CASSYRGIDTEAFF. The chain has TRBV6-5 and TRBJ1-1; no clear D gene. The CDR3 runs 14 residues. V shed 2 bases and J shed 3 bases, with 10 bases lying between them. Germline CDR1 MNHEY, CDR2 SVGAGI.

This chain links TRBV6-5 with TRBJ2-4; 8 bases line up with TRBD2. The CDR3 covers 15 residues. The germline V gene has CDR1 MNHEY and CDR2 SVGAGI. Trimming cost V 2 bases and J 9 bases; bases outside gene matches: 9. The CDR3 here is CASSYNGGALGIQYF. In nucleotides, the CDR3 is TGTGCCAGCAGTTACAACGGGGGGGCCTTGGGCATTCAGTACTTC.

The chain is built from TRBV30 and TRBJ1-6, with D uncertain. CDR1 is GTSNPN, CDR2 SVGIG, per germline (reference sequence). V was shortened by 5 bases and J by 0 bases, with 11 bases between the two germline ends. The CDR3 totals 15 residues. CDR3: CAWGGFSSYNSPLHF. The DNA for the CDR3 is TGTGCCTGGGGAGGTTTTAGCTCCTATAATTCACCCCTCCACTTT.

This clone was seen once. This chain links TRBV4-1 with TRBJ2-7, with D hard to call. V lost 4 bases to trimming and J lost 1 base, with 14 bases between them. CDR1 is MGHRA and CDR2 is YSYEKL in the germline V gene. The CDR3 spans 15 residues. In nucleotides, the CDR3 is TGCGCCAGCAGCCCAGCCTACAGTTTATCCTACGAGCAGTACTTC. It yields the protein CASSPAYSLSYEQYF.

This chain connects TRBV7-9 to TRBJ2-2; maybe TRBD2 (5 bases). Germline-derived CDR1 and CDR2 are SEHNR and FQNEAQ (reference sequence). The germline V and J ends were trimmed by 2 bases and 2 bases, with 21 bases remaining between them. The CDR3 contains 19 residues. CDR3: CASSLRPMSLVINTGELFF. The CDR3 region has the DNA TGTGCCAGCAGCTTACGTCCTATGTCACTAGTGATAAACACCGGGGAGCTGTTTTTT.

This chain uses TRBV5-1 with TRBJ2-3; possibly TRBD2 for D (6 bases). Germline V lookup: CDR1 SGHRS, CDR2 YFSETQ. Trimming took off 0 bases at V and 0 bases at J, with 11 bases between the two ends. The CDR3 is 16 residues long. CDR3 bases: TGCGCCAGCAGCTTGGGGACCGGGACTAGCACAGATACGCAGTATTTT. Translating gives CASSLGTGTSTDTQYF.